These T cell receptor beta chains were read from a single sample in a study of T cell repertoires in aging, cancer and after chemotherapy. TCRdb re-called the multiplex PCR reads with MiXCR, one entry per CDR3 protein. The sample consists of over 3,500 distinct CDR3 sequences, around 26% of them appearing once. The sequencing input was blood. These TCRs come from a human donor with a solid tumor. Both conserved end residues are part of each CDR3. Each record gives: D gene, CDR3 length, V gene, clone size, J gene, CDR3 protein, CDR3 DNA. A D gene is named only where the DNA matches it firmly. Only part of the rows carry a size: once, few, many, or a class if the clone is expanded.

d_gene: -
len: 12
v_gene: TRBV7-9
abundance: few
j_gene: TRBJ1-4
CDR3aa: CASSLGNEKLFF
CDR3nt: TGTGCCAGCAGCTTAGGGAATGAAAAACTGTTTTTT

d_gene: TRBD2
len: 19
v_gene: TRBV6-5
abundance: medium-sized
j_gene: TRBJ2-1
CDR3aa: CASSYSLPSGGSTYNEQFF
CDR3nt: TGTGCCAGCAGTTACTCATTGCCTAGCGGGGGGTCCACCTACAATGAGCAGTTCTTC

d_gene: -
len: 13
v_gene: TRBV5-6
abundance: medium-sized
j_gene: TRBJ2-1
CDR3aa: CASSQDTYNEQFF
CDR3nt: TGTGCCAGCAGCCAGGACACCTACAATGAGCAGTTCTTC

d_gene: TRBD2
len: 14
v_gene: TRBV18
abundance: few
j_gene: TRBJ2-5
CDR3aa: CASSRGTSVETQYF
CDR3nt: TGTGCCAGCTCACGCGGGACTAGCGTAGAGACCCAGTACTTC

d_gene: -
len: 14
v_gene: TRBV7-9
abundance: -
j_gene: TRBJ1-1
CDR3aa: CASSPSPRNTEAFF
CDR3nt: TGTGCCAGCAGCCCGAGCCCAAGGAACACTGAAGCTTTCTTT

d_gene: -
len: 13
v_gene: TRBV11-2
abundance: few
j_gene: TRBJ1-6
CDR3aa: CASSPGGGSSLHF
CDR3nt: TGTGCCAGCAGCCCGGGGGGGGGTTCATCCCTCCACTTT

d_gene: -
len: 15
v_gene: TRBV7-9
abundance: -
j_gene: TRBJ2-7
CDR3aa: CASSTTDRGSYEQYF
CDR3nt: TGTGCCAGCAGCACCACGGATCGGGGGTCCTACGAGCAGTACTTC

d_gene: -
len: 14
v_gene: TRBV24-1
abundance: -
j_gene: TRBJ2-5
CDR3aa: CATSDRGVVETQYF
CDR3nt: TGTGCCACCAGTGATCGCGGGGTGGTAGAGACCCAGTACTTC

d_gene: -
len: 16
v_gene: TRBV12-3/TRBV12-4
abundance: medium-sized
j_gene: TRBJ2-2
CDR3aa: CASSLRTGPNTGELFF
CDR3nt: TGTGCCAGCAGTTTAAGAACAGGGCCGAACACCGGGGAGCTGTTTTTT

d_gene: TRBD2
len: 14
v_gene: TRBV19
abundance: few
j_gene: TRBJ2-1
CDR3aa: CASSVTSGGSEQFF
CDR3nt: TGTGCCAGTAGTGTGACTAGCGGGGGGAGTGAGCAGTTCTTC

d_gene: -
len: 14
v_gene: TRBV6-1
abundance: medium-sized
j_gene: TRBJ2-5
CDR3aa: CAVSRGGAQETQYF
CDR3nt: TGTGCCGTCAGCAGGGGTGGGGCACAAGAGACCCAGTACTTC

d_gene: -
len: 15
v_gene: TRBV18
abundance: -
j_gene: TRBJ1-1
CDR3aa: CASSLTTNMNTEAFF
CDR3nt: TGTGCCAGCTCACTGACGACAAACATGAACACTGAAGCTTTCTTT

d_gene: TRBD2
len: 15
v_gene: TRBV18
abundance: medium-sized
j_gene: TRBJ2-1
CDR3aa: CASSPPGLALNEQFF
CDR3nt: TGTGCCAGCTCACCGCCGGGACTAGCTCTCAATGAGCAGTTCTTC

d_gene: -
len: 14
v_gene: TRBV4-2
abundance: few
j_gene: TRBJ1-4
CDR3aa: CASSLWGGGEKLFF
CDR3nt: TGTGCCAGCAGCTTATGGGGGGGGGGTGAAAAACTGTTTTTT

d_gene: -
len: 14
v_gene: TRBV12-3/TRBV12-4
abundance: -
j_gene: TRBJ1-2
CDR3aa: CARNLMTGSHGYTF
CDR3nt: TGTGCCAGAAACCTTATGACAGGCAGCCATGGCTACACCTTC

d_gene: -
len: 12
v_gene: TRBV12-3/TRBV12-4
abundance: medium-sized
j_gene: TRBJ2-4
CDR3aa: CASSTPPNIQYF
CDR3nt: TGTGCCAGCAGTACCCCCCCGAACATTCAGTACTTC

d_gene: TRBD1
len: 12
v_gene: TRBV19
abundance: medium-sized
j_gene: TRBJ1-3
CDR3aa: CASSPGGHTIYF
CDR3nt: TGTGCCAGTAGTCCAGGGGGCCACACCATATATTTT

d_gene: -
len: 14
v_gene: TRBV7-6
abundance: -
j_gene: TRBJ2-7
CDR3aa: CASSLDQGSAEQYF
CDR3nt: TGTGCCAGCAGCTTAGATCAGGGTTCCGCCGAGCAGTACTTC

d_gene: TRBD2
len: 18
v_gene: TRBV20-1
abundance: -
j_gene: TRBJ2-1
CDR3aa: CSAPRVAGGPSPGNEQFF
CDR3nt: TGCAGTGCTCCCAGGGTAGCGGGGGGGCCTAGTCCTGGCAATGAGCAGTTCTTC

d_gene: TRBD2
len: 18
v_gene: TRBV7-2
abundance: few
j_gene: TRBJ2-5
CDR3aa: CASSPERTSGGAGETQYF
CDR3nt: TGTGCCAGCAGCCCAGAACGGACTAGCGGGGGGGCCGGGGAGACCCAGTACTTC

d_gene: -
len: 13
v_gene: TRBV19
abundance: medium-sized
j_gene: TRBJ1-1
CDR3aa: CASSTTGLGHPVF
CDR3nt: TGTGCCAGTAGTACAACAGGATTGGGCCACCCAGTCTTT

d_gene: TRBD1
len: 14
v_gene: TRBV5-1
abundance: -
j_gene: TRBJ1-6
CDR3aa: CASNPDRGNSPLHF
CDR3nt: TGCGCCAGCAACCCTGACAGGGGCAATTCACCCCTCCACTTT

d_gene: TRBD1
len: 15
v_gene: TRBV6-5
abundance: large
j_gene: TRBJ2-1
CDR3aa: CASSYWDREGGEQFF
CDR3nt: TGTGCCAGCAGTTACTGGGACAGGGAGGGAGGTGAGCAGTTCTTC

d_gene: -
len: 13
v_gene: TRBV10-3
abundance: few
j_gene: TRBJ1-2
CDR3aa: CAIRAGVNYGYTF
CDR3nt: TGTGCCATCAGGGCAGGGGTTAACTATGGCTACACCTTC

d_gene: -
len: 13
v_gene: TRBV10-3
abundance: few
j_gene: TRBJ2-5
CDR3aa: CAISGGQWETQYF
CDR3nt: TGTGCCATCAGCGGGGGCCAGTGGGAGACCCAGTACTTC

d_gene: -
len: 14
v_gene: TRBV19
abundance: medium-sized
j_gene: TRBJ1-5
CDR3aa: CASSIPQGSQPQHF
CDR3nt: TGTGCCAGTAGTATCCCACAGGGTAGTCAGCCCCAGCATTTT

d_gene: -
len: 14
v_gene: TRBV27
abundance: medium-sized
j_gene: TRBJ2-6
CDR3aa: CASATYSGANVLTF
CDR3nt: TGTGCCAGCGCGACTTACTCTGGGGCCAACGTCCTGACTTTC